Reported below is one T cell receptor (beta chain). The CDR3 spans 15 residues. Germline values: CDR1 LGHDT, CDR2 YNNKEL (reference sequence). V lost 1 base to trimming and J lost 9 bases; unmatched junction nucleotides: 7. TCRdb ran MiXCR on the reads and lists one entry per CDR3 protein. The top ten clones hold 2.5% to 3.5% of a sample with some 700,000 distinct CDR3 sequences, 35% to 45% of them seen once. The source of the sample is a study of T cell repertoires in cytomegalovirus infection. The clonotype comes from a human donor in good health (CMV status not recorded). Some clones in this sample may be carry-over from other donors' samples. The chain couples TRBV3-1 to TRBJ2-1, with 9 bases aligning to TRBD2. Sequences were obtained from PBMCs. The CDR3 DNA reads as TGTGCCAGCAGCCAAGTACCTAGCGGGGATGTTGAGCAGTTCTTC. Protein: CASSQVPSGDVEQFF.